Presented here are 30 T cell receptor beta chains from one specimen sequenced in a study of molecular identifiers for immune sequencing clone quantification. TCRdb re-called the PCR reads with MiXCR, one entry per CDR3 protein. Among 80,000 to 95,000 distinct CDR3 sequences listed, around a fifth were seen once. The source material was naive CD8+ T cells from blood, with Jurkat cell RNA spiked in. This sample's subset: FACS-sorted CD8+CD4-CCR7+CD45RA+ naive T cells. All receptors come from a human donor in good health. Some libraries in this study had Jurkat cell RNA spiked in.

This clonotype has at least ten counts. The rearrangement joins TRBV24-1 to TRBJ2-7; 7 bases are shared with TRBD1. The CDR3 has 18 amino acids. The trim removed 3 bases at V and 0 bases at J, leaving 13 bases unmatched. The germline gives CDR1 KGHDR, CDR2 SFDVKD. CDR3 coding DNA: TGTGCCACCAGTGATCCGGGACAGCTCATAACGCCCTCCTACGAGCAGTACTTC. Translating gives CATSDPGQLITPSYEQYF.

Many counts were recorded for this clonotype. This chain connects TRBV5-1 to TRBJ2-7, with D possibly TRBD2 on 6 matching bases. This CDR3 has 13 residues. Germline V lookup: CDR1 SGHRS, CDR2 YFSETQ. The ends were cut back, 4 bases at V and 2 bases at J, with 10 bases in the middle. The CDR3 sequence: CASSISGAYEQYF. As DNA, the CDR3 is TGCGCCAGCAGCATATCGGGGGCCTACGAGCAGTACTTC.

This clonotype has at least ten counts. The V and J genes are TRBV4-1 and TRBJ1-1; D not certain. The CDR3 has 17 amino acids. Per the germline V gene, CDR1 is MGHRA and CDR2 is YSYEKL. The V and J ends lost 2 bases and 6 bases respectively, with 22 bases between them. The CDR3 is CASSQRLPDPNRPEAFF. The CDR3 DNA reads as TGCGCCAGCAGCCAAAGACTACCGGACCCGAACCGGCCTGAAGCTTTCTTT.

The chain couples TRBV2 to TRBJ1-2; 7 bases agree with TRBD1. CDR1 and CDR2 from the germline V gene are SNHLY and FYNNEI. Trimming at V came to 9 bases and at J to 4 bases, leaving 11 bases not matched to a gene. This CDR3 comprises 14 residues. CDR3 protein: CARTGQSTLYGYTF. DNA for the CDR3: TGTGCCAGAACGGGACAGTCGACCCTCTATGGCTACACCTTC. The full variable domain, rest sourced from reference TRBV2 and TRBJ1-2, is EPEVTQTPSHQVTQMGQEVILRCVPISNHLYFYWYRQILGQKVEFLVSFYNNEISEKSEIFDDQFSVERPDGSNFTLKIRSTKLEDSAMYFCARTGQSTLYGYTFGSGTRLTVV.

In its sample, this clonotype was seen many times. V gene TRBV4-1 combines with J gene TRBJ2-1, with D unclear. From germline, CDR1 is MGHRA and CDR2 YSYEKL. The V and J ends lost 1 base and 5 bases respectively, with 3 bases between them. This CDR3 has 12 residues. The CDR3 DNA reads TGCGCCAGCAGCCAAGTTCACAATGAGCAGTTCTTC. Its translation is CASSQVHNEQFF.

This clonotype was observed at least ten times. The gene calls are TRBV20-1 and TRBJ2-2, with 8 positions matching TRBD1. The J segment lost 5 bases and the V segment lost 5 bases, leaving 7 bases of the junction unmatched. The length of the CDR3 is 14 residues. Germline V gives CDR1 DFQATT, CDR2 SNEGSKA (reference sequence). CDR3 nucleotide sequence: TGCAGTGCTTTGGACAGGGTTAGAACCGGGGAGCTGTTTTTT. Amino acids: CSALDRVRTGELFF.

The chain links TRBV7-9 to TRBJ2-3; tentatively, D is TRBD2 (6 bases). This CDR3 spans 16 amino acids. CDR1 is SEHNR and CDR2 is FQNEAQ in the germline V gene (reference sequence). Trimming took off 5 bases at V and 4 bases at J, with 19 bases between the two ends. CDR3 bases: TGTGCCAGCAGCGCACCCCCCCGGGGGTCGGCAGATACGCAGTATTTT. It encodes CASSAPPRGSADTQYF.

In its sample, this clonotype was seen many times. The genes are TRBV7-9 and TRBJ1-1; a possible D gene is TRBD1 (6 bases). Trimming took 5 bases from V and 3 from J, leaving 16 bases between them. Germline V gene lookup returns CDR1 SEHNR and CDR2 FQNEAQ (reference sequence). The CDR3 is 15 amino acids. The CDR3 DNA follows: TGTGCCAGCAGCCACTGGCGGGGGGCCGACACTGAAGCTTTCTTT. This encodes CASSHWRGADTEAFF.

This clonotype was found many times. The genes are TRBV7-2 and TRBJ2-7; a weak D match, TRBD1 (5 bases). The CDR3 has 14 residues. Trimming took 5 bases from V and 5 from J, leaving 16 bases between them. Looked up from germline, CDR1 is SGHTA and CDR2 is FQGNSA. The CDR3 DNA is TGTGCCAGCAGCCCCGGCAGGGCTTTAGACGAGCAGTACTTC. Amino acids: CASSPGRALDEQYF.

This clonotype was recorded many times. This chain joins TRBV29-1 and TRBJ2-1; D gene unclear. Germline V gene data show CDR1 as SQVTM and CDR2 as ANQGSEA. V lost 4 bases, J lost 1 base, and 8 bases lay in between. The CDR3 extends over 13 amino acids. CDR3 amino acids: CSVVIVSYNEQFF. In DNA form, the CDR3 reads TGCAGCGTTGTCATCGTTTCCTACAATGAGCAGTTCTTC.

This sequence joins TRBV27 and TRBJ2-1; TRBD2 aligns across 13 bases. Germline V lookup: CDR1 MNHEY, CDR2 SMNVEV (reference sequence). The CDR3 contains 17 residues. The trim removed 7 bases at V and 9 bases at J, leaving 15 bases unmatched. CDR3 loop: CASKSCIGTSGTFEQFF. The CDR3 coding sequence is TGTGCCAGCAAATCGTGTATAGGGACTAGCGGGACCTTTGAGCAGTTCTTC.

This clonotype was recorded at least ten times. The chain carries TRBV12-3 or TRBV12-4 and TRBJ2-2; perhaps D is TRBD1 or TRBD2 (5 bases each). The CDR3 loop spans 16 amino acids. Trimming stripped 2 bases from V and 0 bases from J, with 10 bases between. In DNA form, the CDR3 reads TGTGCCAGCAGTTTAAGCTGGGGGTCGAACACCGGGGAGCTGTTTTTT. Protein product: CASSLSWGSNTGELFF.

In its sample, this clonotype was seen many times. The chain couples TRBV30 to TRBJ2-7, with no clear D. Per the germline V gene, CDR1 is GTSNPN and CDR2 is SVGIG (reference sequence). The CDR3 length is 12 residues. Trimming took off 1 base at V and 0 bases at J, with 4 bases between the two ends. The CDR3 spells CAWSAVSYEQYF. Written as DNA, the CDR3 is TGTGCCTGGAGTGCAGTCTCCTACGAGCAGTACTTC. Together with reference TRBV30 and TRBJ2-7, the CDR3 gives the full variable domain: SQTIHQWPATLVQPVGSPLSLECTVEGTSNPNLYWYRQAAGRGLQLLFYSVGIGQISSEVPQNLSASRPQDRQFILSSKKLLLSDSGFYLCAWSAVSYEQYFGPGTRLTVT.

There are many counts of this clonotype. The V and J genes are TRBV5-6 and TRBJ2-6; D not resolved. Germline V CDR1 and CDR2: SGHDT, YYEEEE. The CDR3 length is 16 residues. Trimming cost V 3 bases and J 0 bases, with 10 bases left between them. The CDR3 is CASSSGQVSGANVLTF. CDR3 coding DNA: TGTGCCAGCAGCTCGGGTCAGGTCTCTGGGGCCAACGTCCTGACTTTC.

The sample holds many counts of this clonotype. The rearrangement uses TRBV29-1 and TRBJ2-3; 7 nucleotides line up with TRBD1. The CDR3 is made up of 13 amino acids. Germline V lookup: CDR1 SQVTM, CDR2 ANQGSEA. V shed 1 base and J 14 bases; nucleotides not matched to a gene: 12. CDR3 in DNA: TGCAGCGTTGAAGGACAGGGTTACACCCCGGGGTATTTT. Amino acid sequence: CSVEGQGYTPGYF.

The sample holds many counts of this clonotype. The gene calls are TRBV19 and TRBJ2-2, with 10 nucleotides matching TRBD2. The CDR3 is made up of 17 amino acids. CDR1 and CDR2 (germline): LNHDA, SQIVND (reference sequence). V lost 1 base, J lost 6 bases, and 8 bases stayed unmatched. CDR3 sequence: CASSIGAGGGPPGELFF. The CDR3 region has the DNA TGTGCCAGTAGTATAGGAGCGGGAGGGGGCCCCCCCGGGGAGCTGTTTTTT.

This CDR3 reads CASNPLAGGETQYF. In DNA, the CDR3 is TGTGCCAGCAACCCACTAGCGGGGGGTGAGACCCAGTACTTC. The chain employs TRBV6-1 and TRBJ2-5; TRBD2 aligns across 12 bases. The CDR3 spans 14 residues. V lost 7 bases and J lost 5; bases outside the gene matches: 5. CDR1 and CDR2 from the germline V gene are MNHNS and SASEGT.

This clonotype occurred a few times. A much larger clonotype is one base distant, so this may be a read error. The CDR3 loop reads CASSPRPGQGPVDTQYF. The DNA for the CDR3 is TGTGCCAGCAGCCCGAGACCGGGACAGGGGCCCGTAGATACGCAGTATTTT. The rearrangement links TRBV7-9 to TRBJ2-3, with TRBD1 matching over 10 bases. CDR3 length: 17 residues. Germline CDR1 reads SEHNR; CDR2 reads FQNEAQ (reference sequence). With 5 bases clipped from V and 5 bases from J, the junction kept 13 bases outside the gene matches.

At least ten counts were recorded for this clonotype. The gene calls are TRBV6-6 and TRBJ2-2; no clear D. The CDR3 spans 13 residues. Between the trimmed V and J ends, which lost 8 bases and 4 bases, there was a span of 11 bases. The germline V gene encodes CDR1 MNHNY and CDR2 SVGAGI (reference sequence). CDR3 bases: TGTGCCAGCTCCTCACTTGGCACCGGGGAGCTGTTTTTT. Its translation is CASSSLGTGELFF.

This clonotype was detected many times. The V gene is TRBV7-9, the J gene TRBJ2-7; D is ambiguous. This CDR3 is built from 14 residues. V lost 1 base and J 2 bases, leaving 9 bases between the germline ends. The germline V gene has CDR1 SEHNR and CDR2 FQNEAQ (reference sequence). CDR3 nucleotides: TGTGCCAGCAGCTTAGAAGGGTATACCTACGAGCAGTACTTC. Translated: CASSLEGYTYEQYF.

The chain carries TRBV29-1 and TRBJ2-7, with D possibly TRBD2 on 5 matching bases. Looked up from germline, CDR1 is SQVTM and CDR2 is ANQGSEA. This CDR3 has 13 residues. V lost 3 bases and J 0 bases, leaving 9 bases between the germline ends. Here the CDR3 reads CSVERLNSYEQYF. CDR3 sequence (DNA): TGCAGCGTTGAGAGACTAAACTCCTACGAGCAGTACTTC.

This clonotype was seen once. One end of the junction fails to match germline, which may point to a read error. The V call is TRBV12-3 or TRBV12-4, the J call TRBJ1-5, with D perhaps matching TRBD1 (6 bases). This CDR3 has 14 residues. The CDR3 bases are TGTGCCAGCAGCCAAGTGGGGGGCAATCAGTCCCAGCATTTT. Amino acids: CASSQVGGNQSQHF.

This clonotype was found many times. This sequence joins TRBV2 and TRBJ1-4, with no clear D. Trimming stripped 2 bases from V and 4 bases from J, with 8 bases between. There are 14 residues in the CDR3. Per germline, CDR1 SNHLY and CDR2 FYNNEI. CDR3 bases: TGTGCCAGCAGTGAAAACCCTCATAATGAAAAACTGTTTTTT. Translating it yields CASSENPHNEKLFF.

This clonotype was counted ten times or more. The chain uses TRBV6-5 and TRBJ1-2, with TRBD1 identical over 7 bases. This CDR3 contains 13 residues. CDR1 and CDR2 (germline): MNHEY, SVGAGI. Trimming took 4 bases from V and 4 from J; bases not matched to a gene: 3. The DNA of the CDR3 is TGTGCCAGCAGTTCGGGACAGAGCTATGGCTACACCTTC. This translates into CASSSGQSYGYTF.

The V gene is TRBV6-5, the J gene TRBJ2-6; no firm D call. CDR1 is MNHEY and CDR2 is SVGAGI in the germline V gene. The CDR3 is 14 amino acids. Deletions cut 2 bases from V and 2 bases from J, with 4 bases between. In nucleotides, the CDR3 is TGTGCCAGCAGTTACGAGACTGGGGCCAACGTCCTGACTTTC. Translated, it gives CASSYETGANVLTF.

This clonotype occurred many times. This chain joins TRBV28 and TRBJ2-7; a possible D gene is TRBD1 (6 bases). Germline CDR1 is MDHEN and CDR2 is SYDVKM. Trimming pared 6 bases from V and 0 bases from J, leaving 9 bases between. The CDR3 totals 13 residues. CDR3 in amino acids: CASSRDNSYEQYF. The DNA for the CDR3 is TGTGCCAGCAGCCGGGACAACTCCTACGAGCAGTACTTC.

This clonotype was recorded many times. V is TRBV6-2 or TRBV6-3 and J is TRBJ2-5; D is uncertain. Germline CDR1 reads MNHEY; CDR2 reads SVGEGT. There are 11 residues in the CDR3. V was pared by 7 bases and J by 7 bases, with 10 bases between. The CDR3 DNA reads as TGTGCCAGCAATCTAGGGCGGACCCAGTACTTC. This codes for CASNLGRTQYF.

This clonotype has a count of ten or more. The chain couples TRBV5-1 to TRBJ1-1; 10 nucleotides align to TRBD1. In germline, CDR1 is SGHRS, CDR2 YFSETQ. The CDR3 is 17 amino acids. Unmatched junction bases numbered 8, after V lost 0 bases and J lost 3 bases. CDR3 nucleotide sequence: TGCGCCAGCAGCTTGGCTGGGACAGGGGTTTATTACACTGAAGCTTTCTTT. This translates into CASSLAGTGVYYTEAFF.

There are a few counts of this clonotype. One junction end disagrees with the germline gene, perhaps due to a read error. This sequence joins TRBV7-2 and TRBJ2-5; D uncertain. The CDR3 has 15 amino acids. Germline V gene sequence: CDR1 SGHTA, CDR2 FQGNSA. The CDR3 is CASSLGSKYQETQHF. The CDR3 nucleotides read TGTGCCAGCAGCTTAGGAAGCAAGTACCAAGAGACCCAGCACTTC.

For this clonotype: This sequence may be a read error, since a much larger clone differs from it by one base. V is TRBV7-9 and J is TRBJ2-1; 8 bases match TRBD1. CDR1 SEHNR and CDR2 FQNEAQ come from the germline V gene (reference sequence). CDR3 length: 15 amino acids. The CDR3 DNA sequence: TGTGCCAGCAGCTGGCCGGGACAGGACTACAATGAGCGGTTCTTC. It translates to CASSWPGQDYNERFF.